This T cell receptor beta chain was sequenced during a study of blood T cells in healthy people across ages. Findings and limits, study-wide: With donor CMV status unknown, expanded clonotype changes were possibly confounded.

With respect to this clonotype: No antigen is known for it.

The authors ran a second PCR of about 7 to 11 cycles using a sample-barcoded 5' primer and a J-beta primer mix. Each CDR3 protein is one row after TCRdb ran MiXCR on the 5' RACE reads. The table includes over 950,000 distinct CDR3 sequences, 30% to 40% detected once. Sequencing used blood. The sequence derives from a young man in good health.

CDR3 coding DNA: TGTGCCAGCAGCTTAGCGCTATCGGCTGGGGGCAGAAATCAGCCCCAGCATTTT. It is translated as CASSLALSAGGRNQPQHF. This sequence joins TRBV7-9 and TRBJ1-5, with D maybe TRBD1 (6 bases). Germline CDR1 reads SEHNR; CDR2 reads FQNEAQ (reference sequence). The CDR3 sequence is 18 residues long. V lost 0 bases and J lost 4, with 19 bases in between.